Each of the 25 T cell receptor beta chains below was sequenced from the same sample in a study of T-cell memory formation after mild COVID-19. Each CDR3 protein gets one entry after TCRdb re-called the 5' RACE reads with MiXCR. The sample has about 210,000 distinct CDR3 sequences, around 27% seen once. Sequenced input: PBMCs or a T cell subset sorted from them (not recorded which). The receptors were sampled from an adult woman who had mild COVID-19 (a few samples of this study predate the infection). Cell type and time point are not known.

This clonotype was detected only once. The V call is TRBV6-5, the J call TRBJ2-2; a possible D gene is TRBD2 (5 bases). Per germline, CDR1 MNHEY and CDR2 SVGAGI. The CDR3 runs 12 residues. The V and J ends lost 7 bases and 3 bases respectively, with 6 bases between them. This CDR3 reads CASMGDTGELFF. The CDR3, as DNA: TGTGCCAGCATGGGAGACACCGGGGAGCTGTTTTTT.

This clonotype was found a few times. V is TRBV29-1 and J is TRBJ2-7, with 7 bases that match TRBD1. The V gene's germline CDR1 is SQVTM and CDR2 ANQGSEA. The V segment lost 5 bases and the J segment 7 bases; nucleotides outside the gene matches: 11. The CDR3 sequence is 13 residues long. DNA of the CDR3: TGCAGCGTTTCGACAGGGACGAGGTGGGAGCAGTACTTC. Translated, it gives CSVSTGTRWEQYF.

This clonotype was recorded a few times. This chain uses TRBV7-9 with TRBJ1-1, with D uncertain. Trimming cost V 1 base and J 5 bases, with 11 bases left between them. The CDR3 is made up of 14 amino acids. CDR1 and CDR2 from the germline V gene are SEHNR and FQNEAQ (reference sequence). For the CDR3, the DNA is TGTGCCAGCAGCTTAGGCGGCAGCCCAACTGAAGCTTTCTTT. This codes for CASSLGGSPTEAFF.

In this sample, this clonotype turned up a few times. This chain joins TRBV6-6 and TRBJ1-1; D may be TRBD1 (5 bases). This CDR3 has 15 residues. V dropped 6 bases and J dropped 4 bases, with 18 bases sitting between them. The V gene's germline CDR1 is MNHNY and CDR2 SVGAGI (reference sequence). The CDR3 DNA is TGTGCCAGCAGGGACTCGGGGGGAATGAGCACTGAAGCTTTCTTT. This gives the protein CASRDSGGMSTEAFF.

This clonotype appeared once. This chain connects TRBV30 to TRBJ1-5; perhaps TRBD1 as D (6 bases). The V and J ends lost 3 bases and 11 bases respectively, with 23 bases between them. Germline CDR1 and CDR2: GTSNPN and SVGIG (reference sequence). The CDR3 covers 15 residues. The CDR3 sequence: CAWSDRGATGPAQHF. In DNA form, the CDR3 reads TGTGCCTGGAGCGATCGGGGGGCCACCGGTCCGGCCCAGCATTTT.

The chain's CDR3 is CASSNEPNVGELFF. For the CDR3, the DNA is TGTGCCAGCAGCAATGAACCCAACGTAGGGGAGCTGTTTTTT. The chain uses TRBV9 and TRBJ2-2; D remains ambiguous. The germline V gene has CDR1 SGDLS and CDR2 YYNGEE. The CDR3 covers 14 residues. The V and J ends lost 4 bases and 8 bases respectively, with 15 bases between them.

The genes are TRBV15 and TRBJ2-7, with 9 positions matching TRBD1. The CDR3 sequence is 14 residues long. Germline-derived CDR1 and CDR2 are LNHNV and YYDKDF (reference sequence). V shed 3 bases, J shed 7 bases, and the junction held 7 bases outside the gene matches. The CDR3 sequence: CATSSDRGLGEQYF. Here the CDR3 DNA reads TGTGCCACCAGCAGTGACAGGGGGTTAGGGGAGCAGTACTTC.

As DNA, the CDR3 is TGTGCCAGCAGCCCTCCTCGGGGGGCACCCCTCCACTTT. Amino acids: CASSPPRGAPLHF. The rearrangement links TRBV5-5 to TRBJ1-6, with D tentatively TRBD1 (5 bases). V was trimmed by 4 bases and J by 11 bases, leaving 13 bases between them. The CDR3 extends over 13 amino acids. CDR1 is SGHKS, CDR2 YYEKEE, per germline (reference sequence).

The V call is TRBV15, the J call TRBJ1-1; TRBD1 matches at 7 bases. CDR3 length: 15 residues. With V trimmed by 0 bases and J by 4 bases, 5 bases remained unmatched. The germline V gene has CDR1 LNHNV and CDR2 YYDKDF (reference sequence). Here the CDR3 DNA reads TGTGCCACCAGCAGAGAAAGGGGGCTGGGCACTGAAGCTTTCTTT. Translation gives CATSRERGLGTEAFF. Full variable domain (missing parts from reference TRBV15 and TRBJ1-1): DAMVIQNPRYQVTQFGKPVTLSCSQTLNHNVMYWYQQKSSQAPKLLFHYYDKDFNNEADTPDNFQSRRPNTSFCFLDIRSPGLGDTAMYLCATSRERGLGTEAFFGQGTRLTVV.

In DNA form, the CDR3 reads TGTGCCAGCAGTTTATCAGACCAGGGAACAGATACGCAGTATTTT. It codes for CASSLSDQGTDTQYF. This chain joins TRBV27 and TRBJ2-3; tentative D call: TRBD1 (5 bases). The CDR3 length is 15 residues. V dropped 0 bases and J dropped 3 bases, with 10 bases sitting between them. Per germline, CDR1 MNHEY and CDR2 SMNVEV (reference sequence).

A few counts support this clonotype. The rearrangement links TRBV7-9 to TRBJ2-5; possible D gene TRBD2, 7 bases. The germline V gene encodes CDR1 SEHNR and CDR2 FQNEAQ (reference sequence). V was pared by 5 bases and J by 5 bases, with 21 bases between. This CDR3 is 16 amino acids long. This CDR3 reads CASSPRVAGAGETQYF. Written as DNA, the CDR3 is TGTGCCAGCAGCCCTCGGGTGGCGGGGGCCGGGGAGACCCAGTACTTC.

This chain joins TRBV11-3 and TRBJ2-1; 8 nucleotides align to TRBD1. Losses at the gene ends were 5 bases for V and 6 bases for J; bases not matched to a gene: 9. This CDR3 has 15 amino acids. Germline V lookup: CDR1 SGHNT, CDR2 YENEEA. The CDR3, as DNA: TGTGCCAGCAGCCCGTGGACAGGACAGGGCAATGAGCAGTTCTTC. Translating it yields CASSPWTGQGNEQFF.

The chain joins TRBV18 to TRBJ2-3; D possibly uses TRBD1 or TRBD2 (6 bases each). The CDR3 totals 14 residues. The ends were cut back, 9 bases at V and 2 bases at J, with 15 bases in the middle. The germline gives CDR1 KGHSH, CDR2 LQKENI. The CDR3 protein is CASSRRGDTDTQYF. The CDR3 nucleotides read TGTGCCAGTTCCAGAAGGGGGGACACAGATACGCAGTATTTT.

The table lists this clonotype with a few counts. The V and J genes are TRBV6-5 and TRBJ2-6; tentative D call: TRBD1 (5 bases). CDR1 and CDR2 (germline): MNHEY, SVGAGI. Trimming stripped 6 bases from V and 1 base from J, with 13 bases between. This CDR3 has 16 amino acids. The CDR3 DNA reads TGTGCCAGCAGCAAAATAGGGGATTCTGGGGCCAACGTCCTGACTTTC. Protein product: CASSKIGDSGANVLTF.

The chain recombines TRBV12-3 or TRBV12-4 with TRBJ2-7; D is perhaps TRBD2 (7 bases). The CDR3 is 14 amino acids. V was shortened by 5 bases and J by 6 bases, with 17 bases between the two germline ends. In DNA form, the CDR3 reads TGTGCCAGCAGTCCGGACGGGGGGCGCCTCGAGCAGTACGTC. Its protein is CASSPDGGRLEQYV.

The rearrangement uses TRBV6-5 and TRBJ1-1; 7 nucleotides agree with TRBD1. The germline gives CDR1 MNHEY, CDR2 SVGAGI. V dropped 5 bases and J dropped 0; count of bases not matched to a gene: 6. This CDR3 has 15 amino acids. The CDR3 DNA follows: TGTGCCAGCAGTGGGAACGACAGGGTGAACACTGAAGCTTTCTTT. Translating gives CASSGNDRVNTEAFF.

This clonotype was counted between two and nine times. CDR3 in DNA: TGCGCCAGCAGCCTCGCCTGGAGGGAGGTAGGCAATGAGCAGTTCTTC. Translating gives CASSLAWREVGNEQFF. This chain connects TRBV5-1 to TRBJ2-1, with a possible D match to TRBD2 (6 bases). Deletions cut 4 bases from V and 6 bases from J, with 20 bases between. CDR3 length: 16 residues. Germline V CDR1 and CDR2: SGHRS, YFSETQ.

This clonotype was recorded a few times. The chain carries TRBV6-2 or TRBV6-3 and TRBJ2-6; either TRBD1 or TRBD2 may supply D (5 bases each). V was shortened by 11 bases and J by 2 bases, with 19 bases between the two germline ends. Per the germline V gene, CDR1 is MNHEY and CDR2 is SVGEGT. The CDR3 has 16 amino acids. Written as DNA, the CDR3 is TGTGCCGCCTCTCCCCATCCGGGACCTGGGGCCAACGTCCTGACTTTC. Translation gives CAASPHPGPGANVLTF.

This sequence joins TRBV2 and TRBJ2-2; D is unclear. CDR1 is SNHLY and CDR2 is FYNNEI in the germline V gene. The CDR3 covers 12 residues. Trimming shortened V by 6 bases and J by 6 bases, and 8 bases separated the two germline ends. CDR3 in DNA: TGTGCCAGCAGGCCCAGCGCCGGGGAGCTGTTTTTT. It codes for CASRPSAGELFF.

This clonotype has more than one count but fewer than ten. The CDR3 DNA sequence: TGTGCCAGCAGTCGACTAGCGTCGTCCTACAATGAGCAGTTCTTC. As protein: CASSRLASSYNEQFF. The V call is TRBV12-3 or TRBV12-4, the J call TRBJ2-1, with 8 bases lining up with TRBD2. This CDR3 is built from 15 residues. V was clipped by 5 bases and J by 1 base; unmatched bases: 4.

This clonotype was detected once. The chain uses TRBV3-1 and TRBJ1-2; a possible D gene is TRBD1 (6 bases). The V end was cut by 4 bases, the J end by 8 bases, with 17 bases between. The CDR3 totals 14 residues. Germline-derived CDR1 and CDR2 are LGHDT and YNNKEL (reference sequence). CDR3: CASSRLQGDRGYTF. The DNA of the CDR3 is TGTGCCAGCAGCCGCTTACAGGGTGACCGGGGCTACACCTTC.

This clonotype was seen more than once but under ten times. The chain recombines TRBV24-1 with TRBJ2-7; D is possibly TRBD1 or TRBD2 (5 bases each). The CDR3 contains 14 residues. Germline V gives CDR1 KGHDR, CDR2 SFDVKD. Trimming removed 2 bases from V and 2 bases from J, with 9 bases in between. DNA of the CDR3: TGTGCCACCAGTGATTCGGGACGGACCTACGAGCAGTACTTC. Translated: CATSDSGRTYEQYF.

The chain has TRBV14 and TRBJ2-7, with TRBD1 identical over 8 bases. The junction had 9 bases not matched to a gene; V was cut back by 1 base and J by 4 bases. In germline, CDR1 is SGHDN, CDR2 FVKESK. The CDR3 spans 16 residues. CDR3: CASSQVLRQGAYEQYF. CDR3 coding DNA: TGTGCCAGCAGCCAAGTGTTGAGGCAGGGGGCTTACGAGCAGTACTTC.

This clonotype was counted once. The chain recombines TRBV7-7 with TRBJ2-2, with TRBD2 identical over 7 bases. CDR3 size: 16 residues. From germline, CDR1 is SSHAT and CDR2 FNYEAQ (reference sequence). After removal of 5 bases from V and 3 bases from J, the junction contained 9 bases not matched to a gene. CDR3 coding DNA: TGTGCCAGCAGCGGAGGGGAGGGATTGTACACCGGGGAGCTGTTTTTT. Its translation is CASSGGEGLYTGELFF.

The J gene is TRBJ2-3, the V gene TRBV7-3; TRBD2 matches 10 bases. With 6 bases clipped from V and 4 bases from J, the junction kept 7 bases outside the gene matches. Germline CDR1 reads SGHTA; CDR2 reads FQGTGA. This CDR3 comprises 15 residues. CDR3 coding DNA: TGTGCCAGCAGTTACCTTAGCGGGGGGCCAGATACGCAGTATTTT. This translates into CASSYLSGGPDTQYF.